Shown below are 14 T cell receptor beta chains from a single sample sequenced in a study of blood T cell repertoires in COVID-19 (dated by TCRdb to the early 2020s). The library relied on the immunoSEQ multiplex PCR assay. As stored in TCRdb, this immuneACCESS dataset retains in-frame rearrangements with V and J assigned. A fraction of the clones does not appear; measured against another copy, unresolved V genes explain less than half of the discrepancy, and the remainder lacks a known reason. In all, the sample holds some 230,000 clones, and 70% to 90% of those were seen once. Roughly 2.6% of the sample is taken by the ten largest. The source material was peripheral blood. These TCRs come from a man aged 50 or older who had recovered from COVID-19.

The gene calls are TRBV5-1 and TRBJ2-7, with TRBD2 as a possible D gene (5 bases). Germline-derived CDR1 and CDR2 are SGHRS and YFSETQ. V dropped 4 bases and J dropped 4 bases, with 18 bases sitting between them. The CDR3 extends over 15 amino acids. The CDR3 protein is CASSPRPSGSYEQYF. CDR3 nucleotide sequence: TGCGCCAGCAGCCCCCGTCCCAGCGGATCTTACGAGCAGTACTTC.

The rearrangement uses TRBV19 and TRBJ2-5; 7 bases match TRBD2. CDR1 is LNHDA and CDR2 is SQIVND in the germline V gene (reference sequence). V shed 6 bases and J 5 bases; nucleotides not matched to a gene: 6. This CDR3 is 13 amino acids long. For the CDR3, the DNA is TGTGCCAGTAGGGGAGGGCCGTACGAGACCCAGTACTTC. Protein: CASRGGPYETQYF.

The CDR3 nucleotides read TGTGCCAGCAGCAGTAGCGGGAGGGTACCGTACGAGCAGTACTTC. Translating gives CASSSSGRVPYEQYF. This chain joins TRBV21-1 and TRBJ2-7; the table's D call of TRBD2 was not tested on the DNA. TRBV21-1 is a pseudogene segment. This CDR3 comprises 15 residues.

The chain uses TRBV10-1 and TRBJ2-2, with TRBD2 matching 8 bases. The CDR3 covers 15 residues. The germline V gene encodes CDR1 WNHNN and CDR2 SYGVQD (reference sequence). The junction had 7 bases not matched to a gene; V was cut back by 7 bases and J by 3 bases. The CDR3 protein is CASKSGSSHTGELFF. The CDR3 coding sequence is TGCGCCAGCAAAAGCGGGAGTAGCCACACCGGGGAGCTGTTTTTT.

DNA for the CDR3: TGTGCCAGCTCACCGGCAGGGATTTCGACTAGCTCCATCGATACGCAGTATTTT. Protein product: CASSPAGISTSSIDTQYF. The rearrangement links TRBV18 to TRBJ2-3; 7 bases are shared with TRBD2. Germline V gene data show CDR1 as KGHSH and CDR2 as LQKENI. J gave up 6 bases and V 3 bases, and 18 bases lay outside the gene matches. CDR3 size: 18 residues. The complete variable domain, with remaining parts taken from reference TRBV18 and TRBJ2-3, reads NAGVMQNPRHLVRRRGQEARLRCSPMKGHSHVYWYRQLPEEGLKFMVYLQKENIIDESGMPKERFSAEFPKEGPSILRIQQVVRGDSAAYFCASSPAGISTSSIDTQYFGPGTRLTVL.

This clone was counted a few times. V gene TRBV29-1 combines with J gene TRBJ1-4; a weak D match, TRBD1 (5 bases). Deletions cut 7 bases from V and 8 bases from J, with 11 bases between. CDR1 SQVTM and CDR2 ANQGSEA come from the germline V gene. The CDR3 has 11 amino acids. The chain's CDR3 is CSALGVEKLFF. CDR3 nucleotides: TGCAGCGCGCTAGGGGTGGAAAAACTGTTTTTT. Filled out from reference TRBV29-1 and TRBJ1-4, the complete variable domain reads SAVISQKPSRDICQRGTSLTIQCQVDSQVTMMFWYRQQPGQSLTLIATANQGSEATYESGFVIDKFPISRPNLTFSTLTVSNMSPEDSSIYLCSALGVEKLFFGSGTQLSVL.

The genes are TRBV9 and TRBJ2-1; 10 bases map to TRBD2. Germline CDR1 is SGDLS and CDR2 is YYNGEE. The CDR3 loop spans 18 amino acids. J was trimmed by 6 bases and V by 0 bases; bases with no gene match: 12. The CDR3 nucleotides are TGTGCCAGCAGCGTAGTTTCGGCTAGCGGGAGCATTGCCAATGAGCAGTTCTTC. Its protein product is CASSVVSASGSIANEQFF.

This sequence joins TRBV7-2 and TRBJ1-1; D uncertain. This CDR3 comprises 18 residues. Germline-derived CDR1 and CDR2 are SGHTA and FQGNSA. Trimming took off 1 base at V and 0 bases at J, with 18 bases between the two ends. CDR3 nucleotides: TGTGCCAGCAGCTTAGGTTTCAGTTTGAGCGTAATGAACACTGAAGCTTTCTTT. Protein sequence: CASSLGFSLSVMNTEAFF. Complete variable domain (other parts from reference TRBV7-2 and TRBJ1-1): GAGVSQSPSNKVTEKGKDVELRCDPISGHTALYWYRQSLGQGLEFLIYFQGNSAPDKSGLPSDRFSAERTGGSVSTLTIQRTQQEDSAVYLCASSLGFSLSVMNTEAFFGQGTRLTVV.

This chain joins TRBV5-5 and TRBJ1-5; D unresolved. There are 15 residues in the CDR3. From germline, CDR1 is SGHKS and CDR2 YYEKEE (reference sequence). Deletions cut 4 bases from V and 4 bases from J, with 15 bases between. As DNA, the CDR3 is TGTGCCAGCAGCGTGGACCCCTTGGAGAATCAGCCCCAGCATTTT. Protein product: CASSVDPLENQPQHF.

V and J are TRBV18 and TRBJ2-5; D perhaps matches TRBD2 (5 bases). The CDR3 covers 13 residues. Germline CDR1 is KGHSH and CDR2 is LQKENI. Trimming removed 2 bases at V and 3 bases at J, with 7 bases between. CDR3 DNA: TGTGCCAGCTCACCAGGACTGGAAGAGACCCAGTACTTC. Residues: CASSPGLEETQYF.

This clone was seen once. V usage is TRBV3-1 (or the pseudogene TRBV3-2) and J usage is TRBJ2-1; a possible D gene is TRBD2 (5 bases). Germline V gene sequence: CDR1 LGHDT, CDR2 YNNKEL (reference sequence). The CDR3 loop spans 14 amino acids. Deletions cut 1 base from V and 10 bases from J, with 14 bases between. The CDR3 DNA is TGTGCCAGCAGCCAAGCGGGGAGTAGCGTAGAGCAGTTCTTC. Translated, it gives CASSQAGSSVEQFF.

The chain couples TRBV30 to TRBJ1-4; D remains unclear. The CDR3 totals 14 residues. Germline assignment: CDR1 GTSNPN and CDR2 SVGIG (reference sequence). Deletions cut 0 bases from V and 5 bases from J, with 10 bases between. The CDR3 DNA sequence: TGTGCCTGGAGTGTACACAGCTTAAATGAAAAACTGTTTTTT. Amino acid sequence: CAWSVHSLNEKLFF.

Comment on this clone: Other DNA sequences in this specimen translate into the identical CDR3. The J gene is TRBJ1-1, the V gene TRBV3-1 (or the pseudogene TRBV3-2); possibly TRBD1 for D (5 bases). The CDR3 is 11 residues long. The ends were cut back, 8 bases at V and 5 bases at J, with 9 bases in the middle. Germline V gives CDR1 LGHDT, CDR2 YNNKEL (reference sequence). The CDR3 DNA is TGTGCCAGCCGCGGGGGGACTGAAGCTTTCTTT. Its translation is CASRGGTEAFF.

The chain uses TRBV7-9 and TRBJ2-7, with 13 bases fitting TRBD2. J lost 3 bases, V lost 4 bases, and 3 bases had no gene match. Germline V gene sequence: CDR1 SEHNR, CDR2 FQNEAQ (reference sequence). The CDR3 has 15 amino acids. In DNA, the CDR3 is TGTGCCAGCAGCTCCGGGACTAGCGGGAACTACGAGCAGTACTTC. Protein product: CASSSGTSGNYEQYF.